At least ten counts were recorded for the clone carrying this T cell receptor (beta chain). Its antigen is currently unknown. These data belong to a study of regulatory T cells in long-lasting Graves disease. For TCR beta, libraries came from iRepertoire HTBI primers and Arm-PCR of CDR3 regions. TCRdb re-called the multiplex PCR reads through MiXCR, storing one row per CDR3 protein. Counted here are around 450,000 distinct CDR3 sequences, just under 15% occurring once; the ten biggest clones make up 16%. Time point of the sample: newly diagnosed GD, antithyroid drugs for less than 3 months. The TCR library was made from RNA that had been extracted from PBMCs in TRIzol. The CDR3 runs 12 residues. The V end was cut by 8 bases, the J end by 0 bases, with 8 bases between. Germline V gene lookup returns CDR1 KGHSH and CDR2 LQKENI. Study-wide results and limits: Only a small sample size was used, which may have cut accuracy.

This sample was also put to use in a study of T cells in Graves' hyperthyroidism and ophthalmopathy.

This receptor was identified in a woman aged 25 to 39 with Graves disease. Sequences were derived from peripheral blood mononuclear cells (PBMCs), sampled at new diagnosis, from a patient treated with antithyroid drugs. This chain uses TRBV18 with TRBJ2-7; either TRBD1 or TRBD2 may supply D (5 bases each). The DNA for the CDR3 is TGTGCCAGCGGGGGACCCTCCTACGAGCAGTACTTC. Its translation is CASGGPSYEQYF. Looking up the rest from reference TRBV18 and TRBJ2-7 gives the full variable domain: NAGVMQNPRHLVRRRGQEARLRCSPMKGHSHVYWYRQLPEEGLKFMVYLQKENIIDESGMPKERFSAEFPKEGPSILRIQQVVRGDSAAYFCASGGPSYEQYFGPGTRLTVT.